The 14 T cell receptor beta chains in this list originate from one sample, sequenced in a study of shared clonotypes between healthy human individuals. Some clones are missing from TCRdb's copy, which holds only in-frame ones; the method was immunoSEQ multiplex PCR. The table has fewer than 850,000 clones, approximately 75% seen once. Sample: memory CD4+ T cells sorted from blood. Subset denoted: CD45RA-negative fraction. These receptors all stem from a woman younger than 45 in good health.

Only one count was recorded for this clone. A far larger clone is off by one base, so a read error is likely. The sample has other DNA sequences that encode this CDR3 too. This CDR3 reads CASSVGSRSYEQYF. The CDR3 DNA sequence: TGTGCCAGCAGCGTAGGGTCCCGCTCCTACGAGCAATACTTC. The chain joins TRBV9 to TRBJ2-7; no firm D call. The CDR3 is 14 residues long. The germline CDR1 and CDR2 sequences are SGDLS and YYNGEE.

This clone was observed a handful of times. The chain uses TRBV29-1 and TRBJ1-2, with D maybe TRBD1 (5 bases). Between the trimmed V and J ends, which lost 7 bases and 4 bases, there was a span of 13 bases. In germline, CDR1 is SQVTM, CDR2 ANQGSEA. The CDR3 totals 12 residues. In nucleotides, the CDR3 is TGCAGCGGACTCAAGGGGCCCTATGGCTACACCTTC. Protein: CSGLKGPYGYTF.

This clone was picked up one time. The chain couples TRBV28 to TRBJ2-1; TRBD1 agrees at 9 bases. CDR1 is MDHEN, CDR2 SYDVKM, per germline. V shed 6 bases, J shed 2 bases, and the junction held 11 bases outside the gene matches. This CDR3 spans 17 amino acids. The DNA for the CDR3 is TGTGCCAGCAGCAGTCCCGGGACAGGGATCGCCTACAATGAGCAGTTCTTC. As protein: CASSSPGTGIAYNEQFF.

Comments on this clone: Other nucleotide sequences from this sample produce the same CDR3. The rearrangement links TRBV11-2 to TRBJ2-5; 8 bases map to TRBD1. Trimming at V came to 5 bases and at J to 3 bases, leaving 11 bases not matched to a gene. This CDR3 is built from 16 residues. Germline V gives CDR1 SGHAT, CDR2 FQNNGV. CDR3 protein: CASSLGTGTGEETQYF. The DNA of the CDR3 is TGTGCCAGCAGCCTAGGGACCGGGACAGGCGAAGAGACCCAGTACTTC.

This clone has more than one count but fewer than ten. This chain uses TRBV29-1 with TRBJ2-7; 7 bases align to TRBD1. The CDR3 is 11 amino acids. Germline V gene data show CDR1 as SQVTM and CDR2 as ANQGSEA. Trimming cost V 6 bases and J 6 bases; bases outside gene matches: 5. In nucleotides, the CDR3 is TGCAGCGTCAACAGGGGCCCCGAGCAGTACTTC. Protein: CSVNRGPEQYF.

This clone showed up just a few times. The rearrangement joins TRBV5-1 to TRBJ2-2, with D possibly matching TRBD2 (5 bases). Deletions cut 0 bases from V and 0 bases from J, with 9 bases between. The CDR3 extends over 16 amino acids. Per germline, CDR1 SGHRS and CDR2 YFSETQ. CDR3: CASSLASSANTGELFF. DNA of the CDR3: TGCGCCAGCAGCTTGGCAAGTAGCGCGAACACCGGGGAGCTGTTTTTT.

The rearrangement joins TRBV7-8 to TRBJ2-2, with TRBD2 matching 8 bases. Germline trimming cut 6 bases from V and 5 bases from J; bases unmatched to any gene: 5. CDR1 is SGHVS and CDR2 is FQNEAQ in the germline V gene. The CDR3 has 14 amino acids. CDR3 sequence reads: CASRSAGGTGELFF. The CDR3 region has the DNA TGTGCCAGCAGGTCCGCGGGAGGTACCGGGGAGCTGTTTTTT.

The V and J genes are TRBV6-5 and TRBJ1-1; TRBD1 might be the D (6 bases). This CDR3 is 13 amino acids long. Trimming pared 8 bases from V and 1 base from J, leaving 11 bases between. Looked up from germline, CDR1 is MNHEY and CDR2 is SVGAGI. For the CDR3, the DNA is TGTGCCAGCGTAGGGACACCGAACACTGAAGCTTTCTTT. It encodes CASVGTPNTEAFF.

V usage is TRBV7-9 and J usage is TRBJ1-5; D not resolved. V gave up 1 base and J gave up 0 bases, with 7 bases separating them. Germline CDR1 is SEHNR and CDR2 is FQNEAQ (reference sequence). This CDR3 comprises 15 residues. CDR3 in DNA: TGTGCCAGCAGCTTAGGACACGTTAGCAATCAGCCCCAGCATTTT. It translates to CASSLGHVSNQPQHF.

This clone has only a few counts. CDR3 residues: CASSLPPPNQETQYF. CDR3 nucleotides: TGTGCCAGCAGCTTGCCCCCCCCGAATCAAGAGACCCAGTACTTC. This chain uses TRBV5-4 with TRBJ2-5; no definite D call. Trimming removed 1 base from V and 2 bases from J, with 12 bases in between. Germline V CDR1 and CDR2: SGHNT, YYREEE (reference sequence). The CDR3 sequence is 15 residues long.

The chain is built from TRBV7-9 and TRBJ2-3; D call uncertain. Germline CDR1 reads SEHNR; CDR2 reads FQNEAQ (reference sequence). The CDR3 extends over 14 amino acids. V was trimmed by 2 bases and J by 2 bases, leaving 8 bases between them. In DNA form, the CDR3 reads TGTGCCAGCAGCTTACGTGACAACACAGATACGCAGTATTTT. It yields the protein CASSLRDNTDTQYF.

The chain employs TRBV6-5 and TRBJ2-7; weak D call: TRBD1 (6 bases). This CDR3 region has 15 residues. V was pared by 0 bases and J by 4 bases, with 13 bases between. Germline loops: CDR1 MNHEY, CDR2 SVGAGI. The CDR3 protein is CASSYSSQGKYEQYF. CDR3 nucleotide sequence: TGTGCCAGCAGTTACTCTTCCCAGGGGAAGTACGAGCAGTACTTC.

There are a few counts of this clone. V is TRBV7-2 and J is TRBJ1-1, with no clear D. This CDR3 spans 13 amino acids. Germline V gene data show CDR1 as SGHTA and CDR2 as FQGNSA. Trimming shortened V by 2 bases and J by 1 base, and 5 bases separated the two germline ends. The chain's CDR3 is CASSLIQNTEAFF. In nucleotides, the CDR3 is TGTGCCAGCAGCTTAATCCAGAACACTGAAGCTTTCTTT.

This clone was seen only once. The rearrangement uses TRBV9 and TRBJ1-1, with D possibly being TRBD1 (5 bases). V lost 0 bases, J lost 4 bases, and 19 bases lay in between. The CDR3 has 17 amino acids. CDR1 is SGDLS and CDR2 is YYNGEE in the germline V gene. The CDR3 loop reads CASSVVGGAMEVTEAFF. In DNA form, the CDR3 reads TGTGCCAGCAGCGTAGTTGGAGGGGCCATGGAGGTCACTGAAGCTTTCTTT.